This entry describes one T cell receptor (beta chain). This record belongs to a study of blood T cell repertoires in COVID-19. At the level of the study: Sites in the United States, Italy and Spain provided acute and convalescent COVID-19 samples. Sample material is recorded as cDNA or gDNA derived from T cells, B-cell-depleted T cells, or PBMCs.

The germline gives CDR1 LNHDA, CDR2 SQIVND (reference sequence). Trimming left V 5 bases short and J 1 base short, with 8 bases between. CDR3 length: 13 amino acids. Assay used: immunoSEQ multiplex PCR; TCRdb lists only in-frame clones, some missing. Of tens of thousands of clones detected, about 90% appear once; the ten largest clones hold under 7%. Sequenced: peripheral blood. The chain employs TRBV19 and TRBJ1-1; the D is unclear. This TCR was recovered from a human donor in a cohort sampled during active COVID-19. Here the CDR3 DNA reads TGTGCCAGTAGTCAGATTCCGAACACTGAAGCTTTCTTT. It specifies CASSQIPNTEAFF.